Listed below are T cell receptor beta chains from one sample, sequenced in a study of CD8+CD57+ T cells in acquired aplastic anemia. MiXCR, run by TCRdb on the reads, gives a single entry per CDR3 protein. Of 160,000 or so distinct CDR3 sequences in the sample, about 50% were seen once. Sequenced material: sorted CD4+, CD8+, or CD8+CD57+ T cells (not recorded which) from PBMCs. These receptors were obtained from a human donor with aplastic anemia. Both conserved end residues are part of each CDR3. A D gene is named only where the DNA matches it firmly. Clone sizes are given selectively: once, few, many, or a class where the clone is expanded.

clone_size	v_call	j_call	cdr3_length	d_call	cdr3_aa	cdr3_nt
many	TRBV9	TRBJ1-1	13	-	CASRELGNTEAFF	TGTGCCAGCAGAGAGCTCGGGAACACTGAAGCTTTCTTT
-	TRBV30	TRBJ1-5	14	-	CAWSVGQGSQPQHF	TGTGCCTGGAGTGTTGGGCAGGGTTCGCAGCCCCAGCATTTT
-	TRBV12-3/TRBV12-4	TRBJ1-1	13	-	CASSLDWNTEAFF	TGTGCCAGCAGTCTCGATTGGAACACTGAAGCTTTCTTT
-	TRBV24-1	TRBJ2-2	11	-	CATSTTRELFF	TGTGCCACTTCGACCACCCGGGAGCTGTTTTTT
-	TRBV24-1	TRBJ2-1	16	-	CAASAAGAGLYNEQFF	TGTGCCGCCAGTGCCGCAGGGGCGGGATTGTACAATGAGCAGTTCTTC
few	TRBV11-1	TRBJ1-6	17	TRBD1	CASSPGQGQGYNSPLHF	TGTGCCAGCAGCCCCGGACAGGGGCAAGGATATAATTCACCCCTCCACTTT
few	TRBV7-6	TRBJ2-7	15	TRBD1	CASSLGDRGSYEQYF	TGTGCCAGCAGCCTAGGGGACAGGGGGTCCTACGAGCAGTACTTC
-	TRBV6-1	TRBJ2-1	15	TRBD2	CASRDGLAGYNEQFF	TGTGCCAGCAGGGACGGACTAGCGGGATACAATGAGCAGTTCTTC
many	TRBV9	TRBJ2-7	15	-	CASSKGGGGRYEQYF	TGTGCCAGCTCCAAGGGGGGTGGGGGAAGATACGAGCAGTACTTC
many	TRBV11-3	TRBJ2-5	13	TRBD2	CASSWGGKETQYF	TGTGCCAGCAGCTGGGGGGGGAAAGAGACCCAGTACTTC
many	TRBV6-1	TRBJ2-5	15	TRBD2	CASSEGLAGGETQYF	TGTGCCAGCAGTGAGGGACTAGCGGGAGGTGAGACCCAGTACTTC
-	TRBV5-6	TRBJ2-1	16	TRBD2	CASSLDGGGSYNEQFF	TGTGCCAGCAGCTTAGACGGGGGGGGCTCCTACAATGAGCAGTTCTTC
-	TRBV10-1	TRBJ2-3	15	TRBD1	CASSEDRVATDTQYF	TGCGCCAGCAGTGAGGACAGGGTTGCCACAGATACGCAGTATTTT
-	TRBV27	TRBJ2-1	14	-	CASSLSRGDYEQFF	TGTGCCAGCAGTTTATCTAGGGGAGATTATGAGCAGTTCTTC
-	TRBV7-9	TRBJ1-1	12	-	CASSLSNGEAFF	TGTGCCAGCAGCTTATCTAACGGTGAAGCTTTCTTT
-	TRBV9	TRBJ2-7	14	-	CASSVDQGGGEQYF	TGTGCCAGCAGCGTAGACCAGGGTGGCGGCGAGCAGTACTTC
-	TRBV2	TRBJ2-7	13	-	CASSHRVNHEQYF	TGTGCCAGCAGCCACAGGGTCAACCACGAGCAGTACTTC
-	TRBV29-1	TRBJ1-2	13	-	CSVGGGEGYGYTF	TGCAGCGTGGGTGGGGGGGAAGGCTATGGCTACACCTTC
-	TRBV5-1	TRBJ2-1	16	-	CASSLGGRQDYNEQFF	TGCGCCAGCAGCTTGGGGGGAAGACAGGACTACAATGAGCAGTTCTTC
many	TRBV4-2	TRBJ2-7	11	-	CASSQGREQYF	TGTGCCAGCAGCCAAGGCCGTGAGCAGTACTTC
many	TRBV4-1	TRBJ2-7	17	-	CASSQEAPLDSSYEQYF	TGCGCCAGCAGCCAAGAGGCGCCCTTGGACAGCTCCTACGAGCAGTACTTC
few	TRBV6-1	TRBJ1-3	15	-	CASIQAGHSGNTIYF	TGTGCCAGCATCCAAGCGGGACACTCTGGAAACACCATATATTTT
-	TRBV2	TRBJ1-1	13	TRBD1	CASVAGGDTEAFF	TGTGCCAGCGTTGCAGGGGGCGACACTGAAGCTTTCTTT
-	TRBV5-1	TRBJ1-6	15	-	CASSLGRKRFSPLHF	TGCGCCAGCAGCTTGGGTCGAAAGAGATTCTCACCCCTCCACTTT
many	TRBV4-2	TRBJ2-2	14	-	CASSQVVASGELFF	TGTGCCAGCAGCCAAGTCGTGGCGTCCGGGGAGCTGTTTTTT
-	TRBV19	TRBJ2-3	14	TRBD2	CASSESGSYDTQYF	TGTGCCAGTAGTGAGAGCGGGAGTTACGATACGCAGTATTTT
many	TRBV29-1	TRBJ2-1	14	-	CSVQGSYSLNEQFF	TGCAGCGTCCAGGGTTCGTATAGTCTCAATGAGCAGTTCTTC
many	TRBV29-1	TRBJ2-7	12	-	CSVLQDSYEQYF	TGCAGCGTTTTGCAGGACTCCTACGAGCAGTACTTC
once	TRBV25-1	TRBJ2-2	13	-	CASSAPGNRELFF	TGTGCCAGCAGTGCACCCGGCAACCGGGAGCTGTTTTTT
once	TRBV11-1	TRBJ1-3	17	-	CASSVEDGRNSGNTIYF	TGTGCCAGCAGCGTTGAAGATGGGCGTAACTCTGGAAACACCATATATTTT
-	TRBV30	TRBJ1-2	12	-	CAWNLDRYGYTF	TGTGCCTGGAACCTGGACAGATATGGCTACACCTTC
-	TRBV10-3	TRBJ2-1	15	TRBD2	CAISQSSGTADEQFF	TGTGCCATCAGTCAATCTAGCGGGACGGCGGATGAGCAGTTCTTC
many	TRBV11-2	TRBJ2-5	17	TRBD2	CASSPWTILANQETQYF	TGTGCCAGCAGTCCCTGGACAATACTAGCGAATCAAGAGACCCAGTACTTC
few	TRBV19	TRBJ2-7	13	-	CASTDRGGYEQYF	TGTGCCAGTACTGATCGGGGAGGCTACGAGCAGTACTTC
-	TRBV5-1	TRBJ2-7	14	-	CASSLGQGAHEQYF	TGCGCCAGCAGCTTGGGTCAGGGAGCCCACGAGCAGTACTTC
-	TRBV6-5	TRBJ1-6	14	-	CASSYSNRVSPLHF	TGTGCCAGCAGTTACTCGAACAGGGTCTCACCCCTCCACTTT
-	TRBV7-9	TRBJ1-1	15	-	CASSLSRGYYTEAFF	TGTGCCAGCAGCCTTAGCAGGGGTTACTACACTGAAGCTTTCTTT
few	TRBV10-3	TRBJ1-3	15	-	CAISAWDLHGNTIYF	TGTGCCATCAGTGCATGGGACCTTCATGGAAACACCATATATTTT
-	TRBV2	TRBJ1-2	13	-	CASSPERAGGYTF	TGTGCCAGCAGTCCTGAGAGGGCGGGCGGCTACACCTTC
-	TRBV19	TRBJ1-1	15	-	CASLGKRALNTEAFF	TGTGCCAGTCTGGGTAAGAGGGCCTTGAACACTGAAGCTTTCTTT
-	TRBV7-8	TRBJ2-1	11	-	CASREGLSQFF	TGTGCCAGCAGAGAGGGCCTCTCTCAGTTCTTC
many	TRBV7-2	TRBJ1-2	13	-	CASSLTESYGYTF	TGTGCCAGCAGCCTGACTGAATCTTATGGCTACACCTTC
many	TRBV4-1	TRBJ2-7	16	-	CASSQVGTRADYEQYF	TGCGCCAGCAGCCAAGTAGGCACGCGGGCGGATTACGAGCAGTACTTC